This entry describes one T cell receptor beta chain. No DNA is shown, since the ends of the CDR3 on it are uncertain; the CDR3 is the one TCRdb lists. Time point defined: blood 4 weeks post-SBRT, at nephrectomy. As for treatment: 15 Gy SBRT to primary tumor, nephrectomy 4 weeks later. The source of the sample is a study of radiation and T cells in renal cell carcinoma. Some clones are missing from TCRdb's copy, which holds only in-frame ones; the method was immunoSEQ multiplex PCR. The sample has 50,000 to 65,000 clones; 65% to 80% are singletons. Counting both end residues, the CDR3 totals 12 amino acids. Germline V gene data show CDR1 as SGHAT and CDR2 as FQNNGV.

The chain links TRBV11-2 to TRBJ2-7; the table's D call TRBD1 went unverified against the DNA. The sequencing here drew on blood, taken from a patient whose treatment included radiotherapy and nephrectomy. The sequence derives from a man aged 55-75 years with renal cell carcinoma. Here the CDR3 reads CASSLWGTGTVV.